The TCR beta chain under discussion was sequenced for a study of blood T cell repertoires in COVID-19. Study-wide background: Material from acute and convalescent COVID-19 was sourced from the United States, Italy and Spain. PBMCs, B-cell-depleted T cells, or T cells were the source of the cDNA or gDNA that made up the material.

CDR1 SGHVS and CDR2 FQNEAQ come from the germline V gene. V dropped 5 bases and J dropped 3 bases, with 13 bases sitting between them. This CDR3 contains 14 residues. In the source study's methods: Researchers report that nucleated cell counts were estimated from reference gene primer amplification. TCRdb's table, derived via immunoSEQ multiplex PCR, lists solely in-frame clones and lacks some. From that table come the V and J calls and clone size; the DNA was used to work out D and trimming. The sample gives some 100,000 clones, 80% to 90% of which show up once; 7% to 9% is in the top ten. The sample consisted of peripheral blood. The V and J genes are TRBV7-8 and TRBJ1-1; D unclear. The clonotype was recovered from a woman older than 75 with active or convalescent COVID-19. The CDR3 protein is CASSQPVGYTEAFF. Written as DNA, the CDR3 is TGTGCCAGCAGCCAACCTGTTGGCTACACTGAAGCTTTCTTT.